A single sample is the source of the 14 T cell receptor beta chains below, sequenced in a study of vaccination and CD4 T cells after COVID-19. No antigen has been identified for these receptors. Treatment denoted: approximately 10-day PBMC culture with coronavirus spike peptide pools or control peptides (ViraFEST assay). Sequencing of DNA taken from cultured CD4+ T cells relied on the Oncomine TCR Beta short-read assay. One entry per CDR3 protein, called by TCRdb with MiXCR from the PCR reads. The table shows under 25,000 distinct CDR3 sequences, with nearly 55% occurring only once. The sample consisted of CD4+ T cells from blood, cultured in vitro. Receptors originate from a human donor who had recovered from COVID-19.

The chain recombines TRBV19 with TRBJ1-1; maybe TRBD1 (6 bases). Germline V lookup: CDR1 LNHDA, CDR2 SQIVND (reference sequence). V gave up 6 bases and J gave up 0 bases, with 11 bases separating them. The CDR3 totals 14 residues. CDR3 bases: TGTGCCAGTAGGTCAGGGGCAATGAACACTGAAGCTTTCTTT. Translating gives CASRSGAMNTEAFF.

A single count supports this clonotype. J is TRBJ2-1 and V is TRBV20-1, with TRBD2 matching 7 bases. Germline assignment: CDR1 DFQATT and CDR2 SNEGSKA (reference sequence). The CDR3 loop spans 14 amino acids. V was clipped by 4 bases and J by 5 bases; unmatched bases: 8. CDR3 nucleotides: TGCAGTGCTACCGCTCTAGCGGATAACAATGAGCAGTTCTTC. Its translation is CSATALADNNEQFF.

The gene calls are TRBV5-8 and TRBJ2-1; 9 bases are a match to TRBD2. CDR3 length: 16 amino acids. Unmatched junction bases numbered 11, after V lost 1 base and J lost 9 bases. The V gene's germline CDR1 is SGHTS and CDR2 YDEGEE. The CDR3 sequence: CASSLRGLAPRGEQFF. In DNA, the CDR3 is TGTGCCAGCAGCTTGAGGGGACTAGCCCCGCGGGGTGAGCAGTTCTTC.

This sequence joins TRBV20-1 and TRBJ2-1; TRBD2 might be the D (5 bases). V shed 7 bases and J shed 7 bases, with 17 bases lying between them. This CDR3 has 13 amino acids. Germline values: CDR1 DFQATT, CDR2 SNEGSKA (reference sequence). The CDR3 here is CSVLLGSRNEQFF. The DNA for the CDR3 is TGCAGTGTTTTACTAGGCTCCCGGAATGAGCAGTTCTTC.

DNA for the CDR3: TGCAGTGCTAGCGGATACAATGAGCAGTTCTTC. Protein product: CSASGYNEQFF. The V and J genes are TRBV20-1 and TRBJ2-1, with unresolved D. Trimming left V 3 bases short and J 4 bases short, with 4 bases between. Germline V gives CDR1 DFQATT, CDR2 SNEGSKA (reference sequence). The CDR3 sequence is 11 residues long.

This clonotype has a single count. The chain employs TRBV2 and TRBJ1-4; 7 bases are shared with TRBD1. This CDR3 has 13 amino acids. Looked up from germline, CDR1 is SNHLY and CDR2 is FYNNEI. V was pared by 8 bases and J by 5 bases, with 5 bases of the junction left unmatched. CDR3 region: CASRDRSNEKLFF. As DNA, the CDR3 is TGTGCCAGCCGGGACAGATCCAATGAAAAACTGTTTTTT.

This clonotype has a handful of counts. The chain combines TRBV20-1 with TRBJ2-4; TRBD1 or TRBD2 may be the D gene (6 bases each). CDR3 length: 12 amino acids. V shed 5 bases and J shed 7 bases, with 12 bases lying between them. Germline values: CDR1 DFQATT, CDR2 SNEGSKA (reference sequence). The CDR3 bases are TGCAGTGCTTCCGTAGGGGGGAACATTCAGTACTTC. It yields the protein CSASVGGNIQYF.

This chain connects TRBV5-4 to TRBJ2-7, with a tentative D call TRBD2 (5 bases). There are 12 residues in the CDR3. Germline CDR1 is SGHNT and CDR2 is YYREEE (reference sequence). V shed 4 bases and J shed 7 bases, with 12 bases lying between them. The CDR3 sequence: CASSRGIGEQYF. For the CDR3, the DNA is TGTGCCAGCAGCCGAGGGATAGGGGAGCAGTACTTC.

This clonotype was seen a few times. This chain joins TRBV6-1 and TRBJ1-5; no definite D call. Germline assignment: CDR1 MNHNS and CDR2 SASEGT. The CDR3 totals 16 residues. V lost 5 bases and J lost 3, with 17 bases in between. The CDR3 region has the DNA TGTGCCAGCAGTCCCCTGGACGGCGATGACAATCAGCCCCAGCATTTT. Translating gives CASSPLDGDDNQPQHF.

This clonotype was seen just once. The rearrangement joins TRBV11-3 to TRBJ2-2, with a possible D match to TRBD2 (5 bases). V lost 5 bases and J 1 base, leaving 14 bases between the germline ends. The germline CDR1 and CDR2 sequences are SGHNT and YENEEA. The CDR3 is 16 amino acids. The CDR3: CASSLSSGQNTGELFF. Written as DNA, the CDR3 is TGTGCCAGCAGCCTATCGAGCGGCCAGAACACCGGGGAGCTGTTTTTT.

This sequence joins TRBV20-1 and TRBJ1-2; D gene ambiguous. The CDR3 consists of 12 residues. Germline CDR1 DFQATT, CDR2 SNEGSKA (reference sequence). Here the CDR3 reads CSVLVLEGGYTF. The CDR3 region has the DNA TGCAGCGTTCTTGTATTGGAAGGCGGCTACACCTTC.

By sample share, this clonotype is medium-sized (0.01 to 0.1%). V gene TRBV2 combines with J gene TRBJ2-7, with TRBD2 matching 7 bases. The V and J ends lost 7 bases and 7 bases, in that order; junction bases with no gene match: 10. This CDR3 spans 13 amino acids. Looked up from germline, CDR1 is SNHLY and CDR2 is FYNNEI. The CDR3 is CASIWRESGEQYF. CDR3 nucleotides: TGTGCCAGCATTTGGCGGGAGAGTGGTGAGCAGTACTTC.

The V call is TRBV6-1, the J call TRBJ1-6; D gene ambiguous. Germline-derived CDR1 and CDR2 are MNHNS and SASEGT. This CDR3 comprises 15 residues. V was shortened by 10 bases and J by 6 bases, with 19 bases between the two germline ends. The CDR3 DNA reads TGTGCCACCCAGAAAGGATCGGACTCTAATTCACCCCTCCACTTT. This sequence encodes CATQKGSDSNSPLHF.

This clonotype showed up just a few times. The chain joins TRBV6-5 to TRBJ2-7; D perhaps matches TRBD1 (6 bases). Germline CDR1 reads MNHEY; CDR2 reads SVGAGI. The CDR3 is 14 residues long. V was clipped by 0 bases and J by 3 bases, with 9 bases between them. The CDR3 loop reads CASSYSTRGYEQYF. CDR3 DNA: TGTGCCAGCAGTTACTCGACCAGGGGCTACGAGCAGTACTTC.